Following are 21 T cell receptor beta chains from one sample sequenced in a study of cytomegalovirus exposure and HLA in healthy donors. The PCR had 60 Vbeta and 13 Jbeta primers. Assay used: immunoSEQ multiplex PCR; TCRdb lists only in-frame clones, some missing. Its listing shows about 130,000 clones. The specimen was PBMCs. The source is a woman aged 60-70 years in good health and CMV-seronegative.

This chain joins TRBV7-8 and TRBJ2-1, with D tentatively TRBD1 (6 bases). Deletions cut 5 bases from V and 3 bases from J, with 14 bases between. The germline CDR1 and CDR2 sequences are SGHVS and FQNEAQ. The CDR3 consists of 15 residues. In DNA, the CDR3 is TGTGCCAGCAGCACCTCGGGACAAATCTACAATGAGCAGTTCTTC. Translation: CASSTSGQIYNEQFF.

The J gene is TRBJ2-1, the V gene TRBV5-1, with 7 bases lining up with TRBD1. The length of the CDR3 is 14 residues. With 0 bases clipped from V and 10 bases from J, the junction kept 7 bases outside the gene matches. Germline CDR1 is SGHRS and CDR2 is YFSETQ. The CDR3 nucleotides read TGCGCCAGCAGCTTGGGCGACAGGGTGACGGAGCAGTTCTTC. Translating it yields CASSLGDRVTEQFF.

The chain combines TRBV28 with TRBJ2-2; D is uncertain. Germline V lookup: CDR1 MDHEN, CDR2 SYDVKM. With 6 bases removed from V and 7 bases from J, the gap between germline ends came to 12 bases. The CDR3 consists of 13 residues. CDR3 DNA sequence: TGTGCCAGCAGCAAACTGGAGTTCGGGGAGCTGTTTTTT. Its protein is CASSKLEFGELFF.

The chain couples TRBV6-1 to TRBJ1-1; the match to TRBD1 covers 8 bases. The length of the CDR3 is 15 residues. The ends lost 2 bases at V and 8 bases at J; junction bases unmatched: 10. CDR1 and CDR2 from the germline V gene are MNHNS and SASEGT. The CDR3 bases are TGTGCCAGCAGTGAACAGCCTGGAACAGGGGGAGAAGCTTTCTTT. This gives the protein CASSEQPGTGGEAFF.

The genes are TRBV6-1 and TRBJ1-1; D perhaps matches TRBD1 (5 bases). The V gene's germline CDR1 is MNHNS and CDR2 SASEGT. The V and J ends lost 8 bases and 5 bases respectively, with 15 bases between them. The CDR3 runs 13 residues. This chain's CDR3 is CASLDTGGTEAFF. Here the CDR3 DNA reads TGTGCCAGCCTCGATACGGGGGGAACTGAAGCTTTCTTT.

The rearrangement joins TRBV5-1 to TRBJ2-2, with D unresolved. CDR1 is SGHRS and CDR2 is YFSETQ in the germline V gene. The germline V and J ends were trimmed by 0 bases and 5 bases, with 11 bases remaining between them. CDR3 size: 15 residues. The CDR3 loop reads CASSLDFAGTGELFF. The CDR3 DNA reads TGCGCCAGCAGCTTGGATTTCGCCGGGACCGGGGAGCTGTTTTTT.

The chain combines TRBV5-4 with TRBJ2-3, with 9 bases fitting TRBD2. After removal of 1 base from V and 4 bases from J, the junction contained 4 bases not matched to a gene. The germline V gene encodes CDR1 SGHNT and CDR2 YYREEE (reference sequence). This CDR3 has 15 amino acids. The CDR3 nucleotides are TGTGCCAGCAGCTTGATTAGCGGGAGCTCAGATACGCAGTATTTT. It is translated as CASSLISGSSDTQYF.

The chain combines TRBV7-5 with TRBJ1-1; the table's D call, TRBD1, was not checked against the DNA. TRBV7-5 is deemed a pseudogene. The CDR3 has 13 residues. This CDR3 is CASSLTGNTEAFF. CDR3 nucleotides: TGTGCCAGCAGCCTCACAGGGAACACTGAAGCTTTCTTT.

The chain couples TRBV6-1 to TRBJ2-5; 7 bases agree with TRBD2. CDR3 length: 15 residues. Germline CDR1 is MNHNS and CDR2 is SASEGT. The J segment lost 7 bases and the V segment lost 10 bases, leaving 18 bases of the junction unmatched. As DNA, the CDR3 is TGTGCCACCACCGGGGGGTTCCTCTTGGAATCGACCCAGTACTTC. Translating gives CATTGGFLLESTQYF.

The chain couples TRBV4-1 to TRBJ2-3; D possibly corresponds to TRBD1 (5 bases). The CDR3 has 14 amino acids. Per germline, CDR1 MGHRA and CDR2 YSYEKL. V gave up 1 base and J gave up 1 base, with 6 bases separating them. The DNA for the CDR3 is TGCGCCAGCAGCCAAGGGGGCGGCACAGATACGCAGTATTTT. It yields the protein CASSQGGGTDTQYF.

The chain has TRBV5-5 and TRBJ2-7; TRBD1 is a possible D gene (6 bases). CDR3 length equals 15 residues. Germline V lookup: CDR1 SGHKS, CDR2 YYEKEE (reference sequence). Trimming stripped 4 bases from V and 1 base from J, with 15 bases between. In nucleotides, the CDR3 is TGTGCCAGCAGCCCGGGACATTTAAGTTCCTACGAGCAGTACTTC. Translating gives CASSPGHLSSYEQYF.

The chain employs TRBV9 and TRBJ2-6, with a weak D call TRBD2 (6 bases). CDR3 length: 18 residues. Germline CDR1 SGDLS, CDR2 YYNGEE. The V gene lost 2 bases and the J gene lost 0 bases, with 15 bases spanning the gap. The chain's CDR3 is CASSVGRWGVSGANVLTF. CDR3 nucleotide sequence: TGTGCCAGCAGCGTTGGGCGGTGGGGGGTCTCTGGGGCCAACGTCCTGACTTTC.

The chain is built from TRBV14 and TRBJ1-1, with D unclear. There are 12 residues in the CDR3. Germline V gene sequence: CDR1 SGHDN, CDR2 FVKESK. Trimming stripped 4 bases from V and 4 bases from J, with 7 bases between. In DNA, the CDR3 is TGTGCCAGCAGCCCAGCGGGCACTGAAGCTTTCTTT. It yields the protein CASSPAGTEAFF.

This rearrangement joins TRBV11-2 to TRBJ2-3, with 7 bases identical to TRBD2. The trim removed 5 bases at V and 0 bases at J, leaving 8 bases unmatched. This CDR3 contains 16 residues. The germline V gene has CDR1 SGHAT and CDR2 FQNNGV. The CDR3 sequence: CASSPLRAGSTDTQYF. As DNA, the CDR3 is TGTGCCAGCAGCCCCCTGCGAGCGGGAAGCACAGATACGCAGTATTTT.

CDR3 nucleotide sequence: TGTGCCAGCAGTTTTACAGGGGGCGCGGAGACCCAGTACTTC. Protein: CASSFTGGAETQYF. The rearrangement uses TRBV28 and TRBJ2-5, with TRBD1 matching over 9 bases. The germline V gene encodes CDR1 MDHEN and CDR2 SYDVKM. V lost 3 bases to trimming and J lost 5 bases; unmatched junction nucleotides: 4. The CDR3 length is 14 residues.

CDR3 loop: CASSLFAVGRTRGYTF. CDR3 DNA sequence: TGTGCCAGCAGCTTATTTGCCGTGGGGAGGACGCGTGGCTACACCTTC. V and J are TRBV11-2 and TRBJ1-2, with unresolved D. This CDR3 contains 16 residues. V dropped 2 bases and J dropped 7 bases, with 20 bases sitting between them. Per germline, CDR1 SGHAT and CDR2 FQNNGV. The full variable domain, with the rest looked up from reference TRBV11-2 and TRBJ1-2, is EAGVAQSPRYKIIEKRQSVAFWCNPISGHATLYWYQQILGQGPKLLIQFQNNGVVDDSQLPKDRFSAERLKGVDSTLKIQPAKLEDSAVYLCASSLFAVGRTRGYTFGSGTRLTVV.

V is TRBV7-9 and J is TRBJ2-5; the D gene is possibly TRBD2 (5 bases). The CDR3 covers 13 residues. Trimming took 0 bases from V and 5 from J, leaving 7 bases between them. Germline V gene data show CDR1 as SEHNR and CDR2 as FQNEAQ (reference sequence). The CDR3: CASSLAPGETQYF. For the CDR3, the DNA is TGTGCCAGCAGCTTAGCGCCGGGGGAGACCCAGTACTTC.

The chain couples TRBV18 to TRBJ1-1; D remains unclear. V shed 2 bases and J shed 5 bases, with 12 bases lying between them. Germline assignment: CDR1 KGHSH and CDR2 LQKENI. The CDR3 length is 14 residues. CDR3 amino acids: CASSPKSTGTEAFF. CDR3 DNA: TGTGCCAGCTCACCAAAAAGCACGGGAACTGAAGCTTTCTTT.

The chain uses TRBV5-1 and TRBJ2-2; D is perhaps TRBD2 (5 bases). Trimming stripped 5 bases from V and 2 bases from J, with 19 bases between. Germline CDR1 SGHRS, CDR2 YFSETQ. The CDR3 contains 17 residues. As DNA, the CDR3 is TGCGCCAGCAGGAGTATAAGACTACAACTAAACACCGGGGAGCTGTTTTTT. Protein sequence: CASRSIRLQLNTGELFF.

The chain links TRBV6-1 to TRBJ1-3, with D perhaps matching TRBD1 (6 bases). Trimming stripped 1 base from V and 6 bases from J, with 16 bases between. The CDR3 sequence is 16 residues long. The germline CDR1 and CDR2 sequences are MNHNS and SASEGT. The DNA of the CDR3 is TGTGCCAGCAGTGAAGGTTTAGGGGGATCCGTAAACACCATATATTTT. Its translation is CASSEGLGGSVNTIYF.

This chain connects TRBV7-8 to TRBJ2-7; TRBD2 matches at 7 bases. With V trimmed by 3 bases and J by 5 bases, 10 bases remained unmatched. The CDR3 loop spans 15 amino acids. Germline V gene sequence: CDR1 SGHVS, CDR2 FQNEAQ. CDR3 DNA sequence: TGTGCCAGCAGCTTTCAGGGAATACGGGGGGACGAGCAGTACTTC. Residues: CASSFQGIRGDEQYF.